The sequence of this TCR beta chain was determined in a study of T cell repertoires in ileal Crohn's disease. Study context: Median disease duration was nearly eight years; 35% to 45% smoked at surgery.

Per sample, roughly 0.45 micrograms of biopsy DNA were TCRB immunosequenced. Libraries were prepared by immunoSEQ multiplex PCR; TCRdb keeps only in-frame clonotypes and omits some of them. Here the sample spans about 60,000 clones, roughly 89% being singletons. With regard to this clone: Antigen: not known.

As to time point: neoterminal ileum biopsy at postoperative endoscopy, about 6 months after surgery. Trimming left V 6 bases short and J 2 bases short, with 13 bases between. The CDR3 runs to 14 residues. The germline gives CDR1 LNHDA, CDR2 SQIVND (reference sequence). Study-wide findings and caveats: Active smokers at surgery had more clonal expansions than non-smokers.

The clonotype originates from an adult with Crohn's disease. The genes are TRBV19 and TRBJ1-1; maybe TRBD1 (6 bases). The sample taken for sequencing was ileal tissue. The CDR3 protein is CASSLGQFNTEAFF. CDR3 bases: TGTGCCAGTAGCCTTGGACAGTTTAACACTGAAGCTTTCTTT.